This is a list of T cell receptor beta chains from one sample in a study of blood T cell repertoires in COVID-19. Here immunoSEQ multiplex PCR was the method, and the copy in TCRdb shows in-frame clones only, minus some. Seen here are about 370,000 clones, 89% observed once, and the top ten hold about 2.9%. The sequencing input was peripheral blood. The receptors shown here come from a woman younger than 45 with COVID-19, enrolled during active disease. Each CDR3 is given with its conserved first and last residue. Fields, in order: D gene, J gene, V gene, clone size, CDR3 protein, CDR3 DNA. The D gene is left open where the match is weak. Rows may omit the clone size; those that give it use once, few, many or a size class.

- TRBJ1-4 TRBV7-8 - CASSLPGTGANEKLFF TGTGCCAGCAGCCTCCCGGGGACGGGAGCTAATGAAAAACTGTTTTTT
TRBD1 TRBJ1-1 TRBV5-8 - CASSMPGQTLNTEAFF TGTGCCAGCAGCATGCCGGGACAGACCTTGAACACTGAAGCTTTCTTT
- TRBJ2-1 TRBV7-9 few CASSLGLVDEQFF TGTGCCAGCAGCTTAGGGCTAGTCGATGAGCAGTTCTTC
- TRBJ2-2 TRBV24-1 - CATSDLGGREDRELFF TGTGCCACCAGTGATTTGGGGGGCCGGGAGGATCGGGAGCTGTTTTTT
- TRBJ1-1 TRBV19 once CASRASPVGAIEAFF TGTGCCAGTAGGGCCTCACCTGTGGGGGCTATTGAAGCTTTCTTT
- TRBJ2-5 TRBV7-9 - CASGRGSLEGETQYF TGTGCCAGCGGGAGGGGGTCTTTAGAGGGAGAGACCCAGTACTTC
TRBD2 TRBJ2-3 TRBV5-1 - CASSPIGLAGVDTQYF TGCGCCAGCAGCCCGATAGGACTAGCGGGAGTGGATACGCAGTATTTT
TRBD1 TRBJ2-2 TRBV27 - CASSLYPGGSTGELFF TGTGCCAGCAGTTTATATCCAGGGGGCTCGACCGGGGAGCTGTTTTTT
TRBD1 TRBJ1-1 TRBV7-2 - CASSPGGARFEAFF TGTGCCAGCAGCCCAGGGGGCGCACGGTTTGAAGCTTTCTTT
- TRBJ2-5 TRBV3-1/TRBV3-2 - CASSQEVAGSRFGTQYF TGTGCCAGCAGCCAAGAGGTGGCGGGGTCGCGCTTCGGGACCCAGTACTTC
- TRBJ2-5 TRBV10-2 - CASTEPGLYQETQYF TGCGCCAGCACGGAGCCGGGACTTTACCAAGAGACCCAGTACTTC
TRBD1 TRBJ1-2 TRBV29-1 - CSVLDRGYGYTF TGCAGCGTCCTGGACAGGGGCTATGGCTACACCTTC
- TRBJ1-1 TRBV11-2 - CASSLENRVNTEAFF TGTGCCAGCAGCTTAGAAAACAGGGTTAACACTGAAGCTTTCTTT
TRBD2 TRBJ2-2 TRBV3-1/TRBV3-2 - CASRASGRAGELFF TGTGCCAGCAGGGCTAGCGGGAGGGCCGGGGAGCTGTTTTTT
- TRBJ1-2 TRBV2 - CASSDLWGGSEGYTF TGTGCCAGCAGTGACTTGTGGGGGGGATCTGAGGGCTACACCTTC
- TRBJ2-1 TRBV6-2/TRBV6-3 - CASSSDREVTDEQFF TGTGCCAGCAGTTCAGACAGGGAGGTCACGGATGAGCAGTTCTTC
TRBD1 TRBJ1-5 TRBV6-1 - CASSEVGQNNQPQHF TGTGCCAGCAGTGAAGTGGGACAGAATAATCAGCCCCAGCATTTT
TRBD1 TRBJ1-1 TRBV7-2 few CASSSLGGDTEAFF TGTGCCAGCAGCTCCCTAGGGGGCGACACTGAAGCTTTCTTT
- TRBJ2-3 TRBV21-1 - CASPPRESTDTQYF TGTGCCAGCCCCCCCCGAGAAAGCACAGATACGCAGTATTTT
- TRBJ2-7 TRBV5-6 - CASSLDRVPSYEQYF TGTGCCAGCAGCTTGGACAGGGTTCCGTCCTACGAGCAGTACTTC
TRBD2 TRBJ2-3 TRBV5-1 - CASSPWGGSSTDTQYF TGCGCCAGCAGCCCCTGGGGGGGTTCTAGCACAGATACGCAGTATTTT
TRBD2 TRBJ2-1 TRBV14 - CASSPGTMVGNEQFF TGTGCCAGCAGCCCTGGGACTATGGTGGGCAATGAGCAGTTCTTC
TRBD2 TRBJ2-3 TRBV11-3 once CASSLAAPRTDTQYF TGTGCCAGCTCGCTAGCGGCCCCACGCACAGATACGCAGTATTTT
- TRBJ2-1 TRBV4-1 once CASSQEASYNEQFF TGCGCCAGCAGCCAAGAAGCTAGCTACAATGAGCAGTTCTTC
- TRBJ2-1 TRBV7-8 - CASWGQGLVGEQFF TGTGCCAGCTGGGGTCAGGGGCTGGTGGGTGAGCAGTTCTTC
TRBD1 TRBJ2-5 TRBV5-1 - CASSLQGAPGETQYF TGCGCCAGCAGCTTACAGGGGGCGCCGGGGGAGACCCAGTACTTC
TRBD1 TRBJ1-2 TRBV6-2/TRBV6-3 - CASSYRLRQGKFGGYTF TGTGCCAGCAGTTACAGATTAAGACAGGGGAAGTTCGGTGGCTACACCTTC
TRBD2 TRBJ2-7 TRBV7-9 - CASEISGGALGEQYF TGTGCCAGCGAAATTAGCGGGGGGGCCTTGGGCGAGCAGTACTTC
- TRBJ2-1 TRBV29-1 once CSGTLLNEQFF TGCAGCGGGACTCTCCTCAATGAGCAGTTCTTC
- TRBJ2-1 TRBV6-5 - CASSLGRGTIRLLF TGTGCCAGCAGTTTGGGGAGAGGAACAATACGCCTTCTCTTC
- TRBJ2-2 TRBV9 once CASSARETGELFF TGTGCCAGCAGCGCCAGGGAAACCGGGGAGCTGTTTTTT
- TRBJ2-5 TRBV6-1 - CASSEWREGRETQYF TGTGCCAGCAGTGAATGGAGGGAAGGGCGAGAGACCCAGTACTTC
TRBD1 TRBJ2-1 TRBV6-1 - CASSALPGTVFDNEQFF TGTGCCAGCAGTGCCCTCCCCGGGACAGTGTTCGACAATGAGCAGTTCTTC
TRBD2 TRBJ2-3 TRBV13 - CASGLAGDTDTQYF TGTGCCAGCGGACTAGCGGGAGATACAGATACGCAGTATTTT
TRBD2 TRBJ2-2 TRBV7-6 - CASSWGGLASPRTGELFF TGTGCCAGCAGCTGGGGGGGACTAGCATCACCGAGAACCGGGGAGCTGTTTTTT
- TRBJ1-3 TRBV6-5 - CASSRDSSGNTIYF TGTGCCAGCAGTCGCGACAGCTCTGGAAACACCATATATTTT